This T cell receptor (beta chain) stems from a study of T cell responses to AZD1222 COVID-19 vaccine. This CDR3 comprises 11 residues. Germline CDR1 DFQATT, CDR2 SNEGSKA (reference sequence). V was clipped by 3 bases and J by 3 bases, with 6 bases between them. The method was immunoSEQ multiplex PCR; TCRdb's version includes in-frame clones alone and lacks a portion of them. In the table there are more than 120,000 clones, approximately 91% of which are singletons. This receptor was taken from an adult who received the MenACWY meningococcal vaccine as a control. This sequence joins TRBV20-1 and TRBJ2-7; D call uncertain. This sample comprised peripheral blood, obtained 28 days after the second dose of the MenACWY control vaccine. The CDR3 DNA reads TGCAGTGCTAGTATGTTCTACGAGCAGTACTTC. Translating it yields CSASMFYEQYF.